Listed below are T cell receptor beta chains from one sample, sequenced in a study of identical twins. Each CDR3 protein gets one entry after TCRdb re-called the 5' RACE reads with MiXCR. This sample carries hundreds of thousands of distinct CDR3 sequences, 15% to 20% of them seen once, and the ten largest clones take over 10%. This same sample was also part of a study on T cells expressing NK-cell markers.

The sequenced material came from PBMCs. These receptors were obtained from a young woman in good health. Both conserved end residues are part of each CDR3.

v_call cdr3_aa
TRBV29-1 CSVGGGAGNQPQHF
TRBV5-1 CASSLAGRQGDIQYF
TRBV10-3 CAVGTVANYGYTF
TRBV20-1 CSARATTSGITQETQYF
TRBV29-1 CSVQQGGYGYTF
TRBV9 CASSVLGGATTYEQYF
TRBV6-2/TRBV6-3 CASSYGGLDTGELFF
TRBV6-5 CASSYSNLANEQFF
TRBV19 CASGSPSSEQYF
TRBV6-6 CASSLTDSEAFF
TRBV29-1 CSVELGTDTQYF
TRBV10-3 CATSRGSSYEQYF
TRBV5-6 CASSLPRQRTTFF
TRBV4-1 CASSHSADYTYEQYF
TRBV19 CASSSEAESQETQYF
TRBV12-3/TRBV12-4 CASSLSRLSYEQYF